The sequence of this T cell receptor (beta chain) was determined in a study of T cell responses to AZD1222 COVID-19 vaccine. Details on this clone: Its antigen is as yet unknown.

The germline CDR1 and CDR2 sequences are MNHEY and SVGEGT. Trimming removed 2 bases from V and 6 bases from J; junction bases left unmatched: 12. The CDR3 extends over 17 amino acids. Assay: immunoSEQ multiplex PCR; the TCRdb copy retains only in-frame clones and omits some. The sample shows approximately 180,000 clones, more than 70% of them seen only once. Study results and limitations: No day 14 peak samples; only post-peak repertoires were characterized.

This TCR came from an adult who received the AZD1222 COVID-19 vaccine. The specimen was peripheral blood, collected 28 days after the second AZD1222 dose. The rearrangement links TRBV6-2 or TRBV6-3 to TRBJ2-1; TRBD2 agrees at 8 bases. In DNA, the CDR3 is TGTGCCAGCAGTTACCAATACCCGGGACTAGGTGCCAATGAGCAGTTCTTC. Translated, it gives CASSYQYPGLGANEQFF.